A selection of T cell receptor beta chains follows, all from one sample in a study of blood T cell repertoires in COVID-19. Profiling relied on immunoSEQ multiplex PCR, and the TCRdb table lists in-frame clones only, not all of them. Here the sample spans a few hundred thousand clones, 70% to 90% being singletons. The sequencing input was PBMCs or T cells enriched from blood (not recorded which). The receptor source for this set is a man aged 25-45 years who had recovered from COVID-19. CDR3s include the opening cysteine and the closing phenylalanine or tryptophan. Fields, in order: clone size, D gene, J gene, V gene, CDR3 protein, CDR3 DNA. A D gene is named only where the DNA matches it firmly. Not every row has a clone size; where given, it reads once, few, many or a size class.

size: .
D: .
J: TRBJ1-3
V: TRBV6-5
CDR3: CASSMDFLSGNTIYF
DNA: TGTGCCAGCAGTATGGACTTTCTCTCTGGAAACACCATATATTTT

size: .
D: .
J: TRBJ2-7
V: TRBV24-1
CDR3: CATGTSYEQYF
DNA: TGTGCCACCGGGACTTCCTACGAGCAGTACTTC

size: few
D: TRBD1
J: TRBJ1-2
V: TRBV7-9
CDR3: CASSSGTGLGRDYGYTF
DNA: TGTGCCAGCAGCTCCGGGACAGGGCTCGGGAGGGACTATGGCTACACCTTC

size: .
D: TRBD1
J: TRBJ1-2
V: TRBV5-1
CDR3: CASSGTPGQGASGYTF
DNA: TGCGCCAGCAGCGGGACCCCCGGACAGGGGGCTTCTGGCTACACCTTC

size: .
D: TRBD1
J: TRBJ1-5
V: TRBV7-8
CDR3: CASSLVTGGKQPQHF
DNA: TGTGCCAGCAGCTTAGTGACAGGGGGTAAGCAGCCCCAGCATTTT

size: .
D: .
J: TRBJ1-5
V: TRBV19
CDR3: CASSKPGGSNQPQHF
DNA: TGTGCCAGTAGTAAACCCGGGGGGAGCAATCAGCCCCAGCATTTT

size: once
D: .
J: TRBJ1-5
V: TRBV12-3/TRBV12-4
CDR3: CASSLDIRQPQHF
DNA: TGTGCCAGCAGTTTAGATATTCGTCAGCCCCAGCATTTT

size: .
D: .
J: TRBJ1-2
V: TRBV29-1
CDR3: CSAFSSRTAFNYGYTF
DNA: TGCAGCGCCTTCAGCTCCCGGACAGCCTTTAACTATGGCTACACCTTC

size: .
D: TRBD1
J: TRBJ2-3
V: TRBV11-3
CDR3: CASSAGQGRTDTQYF
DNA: TGTGCCAGCAGCGCCGGACAGGGTAGAACAGATACGCAGTATTTT

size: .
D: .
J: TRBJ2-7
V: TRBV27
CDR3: CASSADSSTYEQYF
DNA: TGTGCCAGCAGTGCGGACAGCTCCACCTACGAGCAGTACTTC

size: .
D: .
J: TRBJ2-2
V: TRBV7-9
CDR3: CASSPPGHYTGELFF
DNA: TGTGCCAGCAGCCCCCCGGGACACTACACCGGGGAGCTGTTTTTT